The 20 T cell receptor beta chains listed next were all sequenced from one sample in a study of molecular identifiers for immune sequencing clone quantification. One entry per CDR3 protein results from TCRdb running MiXCR on the PCR reads. The sample shows tens of thousands of distinct CDR3 sequences, around a sixth of them seen only once. Sample: naive CD8+ T cells from blood, with Jurkat cell RNA spiked in. The subset is: FACS-sorted CD8+CD4-CCR7+CD45RA+ naive T cells. These receptors all come from a human donor in good health. Some libraries in this study had Jurkat cell RNA spiked in.

On this clonotype: A much larger clone differs by one base, so this may be a read error. In DNA form, the CDR3 reads TGCAGTGCTAGTTGGCAGGGGGCATACGAGCAGTACTTC. Protein sequence: CSASWQGAYEQYF. The gene calls are TRBV20-1 and TRBJ2-7, with 8 bases matching TRBD1. CDR3 length: 13 residues. J lost 4 bases, V lost 3 bases, and 5 bases had no gene match. Germline V gene data show CDR1 as DFQATT and CDR2 as SNEGSKA (reference sequence).

This clonotype was seen at least ten times. This sequence joins TRBV12-3 or TRBV12-4 and TRBJ2-1; 8 nucleotides agree with TRBD2. Unmatched junction bases numbered 10, after V lost 4 bases and J lost 8 bases. The CDR3 spans 15 residues. CDR3 residues: CASSSQAGGRDEQFF. CDR3 bases: TGTGCCAGCAGTTCTCAGGCGGGGGGCAGGGATGAGCAGTTCTTC.

Points on this clonotype: A much larger clone differs from this one at a single base, so this may be a read error. This chain joins TRBV20-1 and TRBJ2-1; TRBD1 matches 8 bases. Germline-derived CDR1 and CDR2 are DFQATT and SNEGSKA (reference sequence). The CDR3 covers 14 residues. Losses at the gene ends were 6 bases for V and 3 bases for J; bases not matched to a gene: 7. CDR3 nucleotide sequence: TGCAGTGCGCCCACAGGGGGAGACTACAATGAGCAGTTCTTC. Its protein is CSAPTGGDYNEQFF.

This clonotype occurred many times. The chain has TRBV2 and TRBJ2-7, with 11 positions matching TRBD1. This CDR3 is built from 14 residues. The V segment lost 6 bases and the J segment 2 bases; nucleotides outside the gene matches: 3. Looked up from germline, CDR1 is SNHLY and CDR2 is FYNNEI. The CDR3, as DNA: TGTGCCAGCAGCGAGGGACAGGGGGCCTACGAGCAGTACTTC. It encodes CASSEGQGAYEQYF.

This clonotype appeared a few times. A read error may be the cause here, since a much bigger clone is one base away. The V call is TRBV27, the J call TRBJ2-2, with D possibly matching TRBD2 (6 bases). Germline CDR1 and CDR2: MNHEY and SMNVEV (reference sequence). This CDR3 has 17 residues. The V gene lost 5 bases and the J gene lost 7 bases, with 23 bases spanning the gap. The chain's CDR3 is CASSHGTSSPFGGELFF. The CDR3 DNA sequence: TGTGCCAGCAGTCATGGTACTAGCTCCCCTTTCGGCGGGGAGCTGTTTTTT.

At least ten counts were recorded for this clonotype. The chain carries TRBV11-3 and TRBJ2-1, with 10 positions matching TRBD2. J gave up 1 base and V 5 bases, and 8 bases lay outside the gene matches. The CDR3 is made up of 17 amino acids. Germline assignment: CDR1 SGHNT and CDR2 YENEEA. The CDR3 DNA reads as TGTGCCAGCAGCCCGGGGACTAGCGAGTTTTCCTACAATGAGCAGTTCTTC. This codes for CASSPGTSEFSYNEQFF.

This clonotype was observed at least ten times. Its ends do not fully match the called genes, so a read error is possible. The CDR3 is CASSFGAWTVDF. CDR3 bases: TGTGCCAGCAGCTTCGGTGCTTGGACCGTCGACTTC. The chain uses TRBV11-2 and TRBJ2-7; D uncertain. Germline CDR1 reads SGHAT; CDR2 reads FQNNGV. The CDR3 consists of 12 residues.

Points on this clonotype: Being one base from a much bigger clone, this may be a read error. The chain links TRBV9 to TRBJ2-7; D perhaps matches TRBD2 (5 bases). CDR3 length: 14 amino acids. CDR1 is SGDLS and CDR2 is YYNGEE in the germline V gene. CDR3 DNA sequence: TGTGCCAGCGGCGTAGAGGGCGGAGCCTACGAGCAGTACTTC. It codes for CASGVEGGAYEQYF.

This clonotype was observed many times. The chain's CDR3 is CSAAAENTGELFF. In nucleotides, the CDR3 is TGCAGCGCCGCAGCGGAGAACACCGGGGAGCTGTTTTTT. The chain employs TRBV29-1 and TRBJ2-2; a weak D match, TRBD2 (5 bases). The germline V and J ends were trimmed by 7 bases and 1 base, with 10 bases remaining between them. The CDR3 sequence is 13 residues long. In germline, CDR1 is SQVTM, CDR2 ANQGSEA.

Of note for this clonotype: A junction end diverges from the germline sequence, so it may reflect a read error. The CDR3 protein is CACSPGGSGANVLTF. CDR3 DNA sequence: TGTGCCTGCAGTCCTGGCGGGTCTGGGGCCAACGTCCTGACTTTC. The chain carries TRBV27 and TRBJ2-6; the D gene is possibly TRBD2 (5 bases). The CDR3 is 15 residues long. Germline values: CDR1 MNHEY, CDR2 SMNVEV (reference sequence).

This clonotype was seen repeatedly, ten times or more. The genes are TRBV7-3 and TRBJ2-7; weak D call: TRBD2 (6 bases). Between the trimmed V and J ends, which lost 5 bases and 3 bases, there was a span of 20 bases. Germline V gene sequence: CDR1 SGHTA, CDR2 FQGTGA. The CDR3 has 16 residues. The CDR3 DNA follows: TGTGCCAGCAGCCCCGGGCCCCCGCGCGGGATCTACGAGCAGTACTTC. Residues: CASSPGPPRGIYEQYF.

This clonotype has at least ten counts. The CDR3 DNA reads as TGTGCCAGCAGCTTAGGGAGAAACGGCTACGAGCAGTACTTC. Residues: CASSLGRNGYEQYF. The V gene is TRBV7-2, the J gene TRBJ2-7; no clear D. Per germline, CDR1 SGHTA and CDR2 FQGNSA. V dropped 1 base and J dropped 3 bases, with 10 bases sitting between them. The CDR3 is 14 residues long.

This clonotype was seen many times. The J gene is TRBJ2-4, the V gene TRBV28; 9 bases are shared with TRBD2. The V gene end was trimmed by 2 bases and the J gene end by 2 bases; junction bases not matched to a gene: 10. Germline V gives CDR1 MDHEN, CDR2 SYDVKM. The CDR3 covers 18 residues. The CDR3 loop reads CASSLGSPAGGPKNIQYF. CDR3 DNA sequence: TGTGCCAGCAGTTTAGGGTCCCCAGCGGGAGGTCCCAAAAACATTCAGTACTTC. The whole variable domain, filled in from reference TRBV28 and TRBJ2-4, reads DVKVTQSSRYLVKRTGEKVFLECVQDMDHENMFWYRQDPGLGLRLIYFSYDVKMKEKGDIPEGYSVSREKKERFSLILESASTNQTSMYLCASSLGSPAGGPKNIQYFGAGTRLSVL.

The sample holds many counts of this clonotype. The chain links TRBV24-1 to TRBJ2-2, with 9 bases matching TRBD2. CDR3 length: 18 residues. CDR1 KGHDR and CDR2 SFDVKD come from the germline V gene. V trimming: 6 bases; J trimming: 1 base; junction bases outside the gene matches: 11. CDR3 sequence (DNA): TGTGCCACCAGTCCAATACCCGGGACTAGCAGGAACACCGGGGAGCTGTTTTTT. Amino acids: CATSPIPGTSRNTGELFF.

This clonotype appeared many times. The chain carries TRBV4-1 and TRBJ2-5, with TRBD2 identical over 9 bases. CDR1 is MGHRA, CDR2 YSYEKL, per germline. CDR3 length equals 17 residues. J lost 3 bases, V lost 4 bases, and 12 bases had no gene match. CDR3 in amino acids: CASSPAPTSGLEETQYF. The DNA for the CDR3 is TGCGCCAGCAGCCCAGCCCCGACTAGCGGATTAGAAGAGACCCAGTACTTC.

This clonotype was observed many times. V and J are TRBV5-6 and TRBJ2-7; D not certain. The CDR3 contains 12 residues. V was shortened by 3 bases and J by 7 bases, with 11 bases between the two germline ends. CDR1 SGHDT and CDR2 YYEEEE come from the germline V gene. This chain's CDR3 is CASSSVAEEQYF. Here the CDR3 DNA reads TGTGCCAGCAGCTCGGTTGCAGAAGAGCAGTACTTC. Filled out from reference TRBV5-6 and TRBJ2-7, the complete variable domain reads DAGVTQSPTHLIKTRGQQVTLRCSPKSGHDTVSWYQQALGQGPQFIFQYYEEEERQRGNFPDRFSGHQFPNYSSELNVNALLLGDSALYLCASSSVAEEQYFGPGTRLTVT.

This clonotype appeared many times. The chain carries TRBV19 and TRBJ2-7; perhaps TRBD2 as D (6 bases). V was shortened by 5 bases and J by 2 bases, with 16 bases between the two germline ends. The germline V gene encodes CDR1 LNHDA and CDR2 SQIVND (reference sequence). CDR3 length: 15 amino acids. The CDR3 DNA sequence: TGTGCCAGTAGTCCCGCCGGGAGAACCACCTACGAGCAGTACTTC. Its translation is CASSPAGRTTYEQYF.

In this sample, this clonotype turned up many times. This chain links TRBV27 with TRBJ2-3, with D unclear. Germline loops: CDR1 MNHEY, CDR2 SMNVEV (reference sequence). The CDR3 loop spans 15 amino acids. Trimming took off 3 bases at V and 2 bases at J, with 12 bases between the two ends. The CDR3 spells CASSFYENPTDTQYF. CDR3 in DNA: TGTGCCAGCAGTTTTTACGAAAATCCCACAGATACGCAGTATTTT.

This clonotype was detected many times. V usage is TRBV10-2 and J usage is TRBJ1-2; D remains unclear. The CDR3 is made up of 14 amino acids. Germline CDR1 WSHSY, CDR2 SAAADI. Trimming left V 3 bases short and J 5 bases short, with 13 bases between. The CDR3 loop reads CASSEDSVVYGYTF. The CDR3 DNA reads TGCGCCAGCAGTGAAGATTCAGTTGTATATGGCTACACCTTC.

Details on this clonotype: Just one base apart from a much larger clone, this may be a read error. The rearrangement links TRBV11-2 to TRBJ2-3, with 8 nucleotides matching TRBD2. The CDR3 is made up of 16 amino acids. The V gene's germline CDR1 is SGHAT and CDR2 FQNNGV. With V trimmed by 5 bases and J by 4 bases, 11 bases remained unmatched. CDR3 in amino acids: CASSHWASGFADTQYF. The CDR3 bases are TGTGCCAGCAGCCATTGGGCTAGCGGGTTCGCAGATACGCAGTATTTT.